This is a list of T cell receptor beta chains from one sample in a study of T cell responses to AZD1222 COVID-19 vaccine. Generated by immunoSEQ multiplex PCR, the TCRdb table keeps only in-frame clones and is missing some. The table lists tens of thousands of clones, approximately 90% of them singletons. Sequenced material: peripheral blood, taken 28 days after the second AZD1222 dose. The receptors originated from an adult who received the AZD1222 COVID-19 vaccine. Each CDR3 is given without its conserved first and last residue. Each record gives: V gene, D gene, J gene, CDR3 protein. D genes are given only for firm matches.

>TRBV19|.|TRBJ2-3
ATRGDSTDTQY
>TRBV6-1|TRBD2|TRBJ2-3
ASSEAPSGRGVDTQY
>TRBV7-3|TRBD1|TRBJ2-1
ASSPRSGQGRYEQF
>TRBV5-8|TRBD2|TRBJ2-7
ASSRLAGGSYEQY
>TRBV3-1/TRBV3-2|.|TRBJ2-7
ASSQPGSPIGQY
>TRBV3-1/TRBV3-2|.|TRBJ2-1
ASSQGSSMQV
>TRBV24-1|TRBD1|TRBJ2-5
ATSATGTGLGETQY
>TRBV28|.|TRBJ2-4
ASSEAPKNIQY
>TRBV7-8|.|TRBJ2-7
ASSLGHSRYEQY
>TRBV5-4|.|TRBJ2-4
ASSTRAGWVGKNIQY
>TRBV2|.|TRBJ2-7
ASSESSGDYEQY
>TRBV7-3|TRBD1|TRBJ1-6
ASSQSAGGSYNSPLH
>TRBV19|TRBD2|TRBJ2-1
ASSGRDEQF
>TRBV3-1/TRBV3-2|TRBD2|TRBJ2-7
ASSLKRIGTSGTYEQY
>TRBV11-2|.|TRBJ1-2
ASSLDRGLGGYT